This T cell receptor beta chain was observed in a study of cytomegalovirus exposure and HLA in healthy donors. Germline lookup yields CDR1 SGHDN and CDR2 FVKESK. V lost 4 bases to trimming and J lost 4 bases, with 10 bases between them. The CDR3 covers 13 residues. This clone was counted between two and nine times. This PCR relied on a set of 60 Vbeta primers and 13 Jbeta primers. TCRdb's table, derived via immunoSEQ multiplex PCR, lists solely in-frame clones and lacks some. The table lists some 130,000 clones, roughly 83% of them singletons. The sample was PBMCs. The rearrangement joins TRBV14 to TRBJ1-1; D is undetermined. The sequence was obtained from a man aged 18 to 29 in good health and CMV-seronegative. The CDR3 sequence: CASSLWRVTEAFF. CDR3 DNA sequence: TGTGCCAGCAGCCTTTGGAGGGTCACTGAAGCTTTCTTT.